A single TCR beta chain is shown here with its context. The antigen remains undetermined. The data derive from a study of shared clonotypes between healthy human individuals. Study conclusions and caveats: Naive subsets generally exceeded memory subsets in estimated richness. Compared with clonotypes that all four donors shared, non-shared clonotypes had lower generation probabilities.

Trimming took 1 base from V and 4 from J, leaving 7 bases between them. Germline V lookup: CDR1 LNHDA, CDR2 SQIVND (reference sequence). The CDR3 length is 13 residues. Donors comprised healthy HIV-negative adults lacking recent acute infections or vaccinations. As processed by the authors: Junction-only sequences produced by ImmunoSEQ had no quality scores, so filtering differed. Assay used: immunoSEQ multiplex PCR; TCRdb lists only in-frame clones, some missing. V, J and clone size are taken as reported in that table, and D and trimming were inferred from the DNA itself. The data show hundreds of thousands of clones, 90% to 96% seen once.

The sample consisted of naive CD4+ T cells sorted from blood. Subset: CD45RA+ positively selected. The receptor's source is a woman in her 30s in good health. V usage is TRBV19 and J usage is TRBJ1-1, with D unresolved. The CDR3 DNA reads as TGTGCCAGTAGTATAGTAGAAGGCACTGAAGCTTTCTTT. Amino acid sequence: CASSIVEGTEAFF. Combining the CDR3 with reference TRBV19 and TRBJ1-1 gives the whole variable domain DGGITQSPKYLFRKEGQNVTLSCEQNLNHDAMYWYRQDPGQGLRLIYYSQIVNDFQKGDIAEGYSVSREKKESFPLTVTSAQKNPTAFYLCASSIVEGTEAFFGQGTRLTVV.